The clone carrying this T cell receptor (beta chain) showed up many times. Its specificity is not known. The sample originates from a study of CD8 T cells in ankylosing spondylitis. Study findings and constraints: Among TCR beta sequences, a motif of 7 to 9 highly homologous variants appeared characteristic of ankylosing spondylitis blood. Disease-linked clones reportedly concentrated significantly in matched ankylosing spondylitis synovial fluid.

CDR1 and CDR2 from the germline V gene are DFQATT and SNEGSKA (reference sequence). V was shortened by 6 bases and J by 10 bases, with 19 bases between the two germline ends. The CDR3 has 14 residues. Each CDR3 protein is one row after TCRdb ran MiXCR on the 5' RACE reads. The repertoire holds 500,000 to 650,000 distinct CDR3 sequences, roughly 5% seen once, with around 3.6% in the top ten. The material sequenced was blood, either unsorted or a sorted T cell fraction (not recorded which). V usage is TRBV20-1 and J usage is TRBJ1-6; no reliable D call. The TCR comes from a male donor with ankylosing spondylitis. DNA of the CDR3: TGCAGTGCCACCCCGACAAGAGGAAGATCACCCCTCCACTTT. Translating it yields CSATPTRGRSPLHF.